The 31 T cell receptor beta chains listed next were all sequenced from one sample in a study of CD8 T cells in Susac syndrome. RNA totalling roughly 0.45 to 1 ug underwent reverse transcription with random hexamers. Via MiXCR, TCRdb re-called the immunoSEQ multiplex PCR reads, giving one row per CDR3 protein. The sample has under 200,000 distinct CDR3 sequences, around 94% seen once. Material for sequencing was CD4+ T cells from PBMCs. The receptors originated from a human donor in good health.

About this clonotype: Germline is not matched at one junction end, which may reflect a read error. V and J are TRBV7-7 and TRBJ2-5, with D uncertain. Germline V gene data show CDR1 as SSHAT and CDR2 as FNYEAQ (reference sequence). The CDR3 is 13 amino acids. The CDR3 reads CASSPTDKETQYF. DNA of the CDR3: TGTGCTAGCAGCCCTACAGACAAAGAGACCCAGTACTTC.

This clonotype is a singleton in its sample. The rearrangement uses TRBV28 and TRBJ2-5; D tentatively reads TRBD1 or TRBD2 (6 bases each). The CDR3 extends over 16 amino acids. Germline CDR1 MDHEN, CDR2 SYDVKM. V lost 5 bases, J lost 1 base, and 17 bases lay in between. The CDR3 region has the DNA TGTGCCAGCAGTCGGGGGCTTGCGGGGCTCCAAGAGACCCAGTACTTC. The encoded protein is CASSRGLAGLQETQYF.

The chain couples TRBV3-1 to TRBJ1-2; D is unresolved. Germline CDR1 and CDR2: LGHDT and YNNKEL (reference sequence). Trimming left V 0 bases short and J 6 bases short, with 11 bases between. The CDR3 has 14 amino acids. The CDR3: CASSQDVRGNGYTF. CDR3 in DNA: TGTGCCAGCAGCCAAGATGTGAGAGGGAATGGCTACACCTTC.

CDR3: CSVEAATYTGELFF. The CDR3 DNA reads TGCAGCGTTGAAGCAGCCACGTACACCGGGGAGCTGTTTTTT. V is TRBV29-1 and J is TRBJ2-2; D ambiguous. The CDR3 consists of 14 residues. Trimming took off 1 base at V and 3 bases at J, with 9 bases between the two ends. Germline V gene data show CDR1 as SQVTM and CDR2 as ANQGSEA.

The chain is built from TRBV29-1 and TRBJ1-2; TRBD1 aligns across 8 bases. Trimming at V came to 7 bases and at J to 4 bases, leaving 8 bases not matched to a gene. The germline V gene has CDR1 SQVTM and CDR2 ANQGSEA. CDR3 length equals 13 residues. The chain's CDR3 is CSGTRGLGYGYTF. The CDR3 DNA sequence: TGCAGCGGTACCAGGGGGCTTGGCTATGGCTACACCTTC.

The J gene is TRBJ1-6, the V gene TRBV24-1; D uncertain. There are 12 residues in the CDR3. Germline V gene lookup returns CDR1 KGHDR and CDR2 SFDVKD. V lost 3 bases and J lost 11, with 7 bases in between. CDR3 loop: CATSDGVAPLHF. CDR3 nucleotide sequence: TGTGCCACCAGTGATGGGGTGGCACCCCTCCACTTT.

This chain connects TRBV5-6 to TRBJ2-3; D is unclear. Trimming removed 0 bases at V and 4 bases at J, with 9 bases between. Germline assignment: CDR1 SGHDT and CDR2 YYEEEE. There are 14 residues in the CDR3. The CDR3 DNA reads as TGTGCCAGCAGCTTGGGTCTAGTCTCAGATACGCAGTATTTT. Amino acids: CASSLGLVSDTQYF.

The gene calls are TRBV12-3 or TRBV12-4 and TRBJ1-3, with D uncertain. This CDR3 is built from 13 residues. V lost 8 bases and J 4 bases, leaving 12 bases between the germline ends. The CDR3 DNA is TGTGCCAGCGACACCCTAAAGGGAAACACCATATATTTT. Translated: CASDTLKGNTIYF.

J is TRBJ2-4 and V is TRBV9; the D is unclear. Trimming stripped 2 bases from V and 8 bases from J, with 14 bases between. This CDR3 has 14 amino acids. Germline CDR1 and CDR2: SGDLS and YYNGEE. Written as DNA, the CDR3 is TGTGCCAGCAGCGTCCGCCCGATTTCAGACATTCAGTACTTC. Protein: CASSVRPISDIQYF.

The chain joins TRBV27 to TRBJ2-3; D is perhaps TRBD2 (5 bases). The CDR3 has 15 residues. The ends were cut back, 2 bases at V and 1 base at J, with 10 bases in the middle. CDR1 is MNHEY, CDR2 SMNVEV, per germline (reference sequence). The CDR3 sequence: CASSLIGERTDTQYF. The CDR3 region has the DNA TGTGCCAGCAGTTTAATCGGGGAACGCACAGATACGCAGTATTTT.

V usage is TRBV7-9 and J usage is TRBJ1-1; D unclear. The CDR3 is 12 amino acids. Per germline, CDR1 SEHNR and CDR2 FQNEAQ (reference sequence). V was clipped by 1 base and J by 8 bases, with 8 bases between them. The CDR3 DNA follows: TGTGCCAGCAGCTTAGTTCAACCCGAAGCTTTCTTT. Translating gives CASSLVQPEAFF.

The chain carries TRBV30 and TRBJ2-7; D uncertain. CDR3 size: 11 residues. Germline CDR1 and CDR2: GTSNPN and SVGIG (reference sequence). V was cut by 0 bases and J by 6 bases, with 6 bases left in between. CDR3 sequence (DNA): TGTGCCTGGAGTGTGGCAAGCGAGCAGTACTTC. This translates into CAWSVASEQYF.

The chain links TRBV14 to TRBJ1-2, with D unresolved. Trimming cost V 0 bases and J 3 bases, with 14 bases left between them. Germline V CDR1 and CDR2: SGHDN, FVKESK. The CDR3 is made up of 16 amino acids. CDR3 in amino acids: CASSQETLGLDYGYTF. In DNA, the CDR3 is TGTGCCAGCAGCCAAGAAACGTTAGGGCTTGACTATGGCTACACCTTC. Complete variable domain (other parts from reference TRBV14 and TRBJ1-2): EAGVTQFPSHSVIEKGQTVTLRCDPISGHDNLYWYRRVMGKEIKFLLHFVKESKQDESGMPNNRFLAERTGGTYSTLKVQPAELEDSGVYFCASSQETLGLDYGYTFGSGTRLTVV.

The chain joins TRBV4-2 to TRBJ2-7; 9 nucleotides line up with TRBD1. The CDR3 sequence is 15 residues long. The germline CDR1 and CDR2 sequences are LGHNA and YNFKEQ. The junction had 4 bases not matched to a gene; V was cut back by 1 base and J by 3 bases. The chain's CDR3 is CASSQGTGAYYEQYF. CDR3 bases: TGTGCCAGCAGCCAAGGGACAGGGGCCTACTACGAGCAGTACTTC.

J is TRBJ2-1 and V is TRBV11-2, with D possibly matching TRBD1 (6 bases). Germline loops: CDR1 SGHAT, CDR2 FQNNGV. The length of the CDR3 is 15 residues. V was pared by 3 bases and J by 1 base, with 10 bases between. Here the CDR3 reads CASSFLQGSYNEQFF. DNA for the CDR3: TGTGCCAGCAGCTTCTTACAGGGATCCTACAATGAGCAGTTCTTC.

The chain links TRBV20-1 to TRBJ1-1; no clear D. The V and J ends lost 3 bases and 6 bases respectively, with 11 bases between them. The CDR3 runs 12 residues. Germline V gene sequence: CDR1 DFQATT, CDR2 SNEGSKA (reference sequence). The CDR3 protein is CSASQWAAEAFF. The DNA of the CDR3 is TGCAGTGCTAGTCAATGGGCCGCTGAAGCTTTCTTT.

The chain's CDR3 is CASSLREYGYTF. CDR3 in DNA: TGTGCCAGCAGCTTGCGAGAGTATGGCTACACCTTC. The J gene is TRBJ1-2, the V gene TRBV5-6; D is unresolved. The CDR3 consists of 12 residues. Germline values: CDR1 SGHDT, CDR2 YYEEEE. Trimming took 1 base from V and 5 from J, leaving 6 bases between them.

This chain connects TRBV11-2 to TRBJ2-5; D tentatively fits TRBD1 or TRBD2 (5 bases each). This CDR3 is built from 15 residues. Trimming shortened V by 5 bases and J by 4 bases, and 17 bases separated the two germline ends. Looked up from germline, CDR1 is SGHAT and CDR2 is FQNNGV. As DNA, the CDR3 is TGTGCCAGCAGCCCCACTCTTGGGGCGGGAGAGACCCAGTACTTC. Amino acid sequence: CASSPTLGAGETQYF.

Concerning this clonotype: Its ends do not fully match the called genes, so a read error is possible. The chain has TRBV12-3 or TRBV12-4 and TRBJ2-1; D may be TRBD1 (6 bases). CDR3 size: 12 residues. The CDR3 loop is CASSLGAQQGIF. For the CDR3, the DNA is TGTGCCAGCAGTTTAGGAGCCCAGCAGGGGATCTTC.

The chain couples TRBV4-2 to TRBJ2-5; 9 bases match TRBD2. V dropped 0 bases and J dropped 4; count of bases not matched to a gene: 12. Germline lookup yields CDR1 LGHNA and CDR2 YNFKEQ. The CDR3 consists of 18 residues. CDR3 DNA sequence: TGTGCCAGCAGCCAAGATACGGGCAGCGGGGGGCCCCCAGAGACCCAGTACTTC. Translating it yields CASSQDTGSGGPPETQYF.

The V and J genes are TRBV6-2 or TRBV6-3 and TRBJ1-5; perhaps TRBD1 as D (5 bases). Trimming removed 4 bases from V and 7 bases from J, with 8 bases in between. Germline lookup yields CDR1 MNHEY and CDR2 SVGEGT. The CDR3 has 12 amino acids. The DNA for the CDR3 is TGTGCCAGCAGTTCGACAGTCCAGCCCCAGCATTTT. Encoded protein: CASSSTVQPQHF.

This chain links TRBV24-1 with TRBJ1-1, with 8 bases lining up with TRBD1. The CDR3 runs 15 residues. Germline V lookup: CDR1 KGHDR, CDR2 SFDVKD. Germline trimming cut 3 bases from V and 7 bases from J; bases unmatched to any gene: 9. The CDR3 region has the DNA TGTGCCACCAGTGATCCCGTTCAGGGGGCAGGTGAAGCTTTCTTT. It codes for CATSDPVQGAGEAFF.

The chain has TRBV5-1 and TRBJ2-3; 8 nucleotides align to TRBD1. The germline V gene encodes CDR1 SGHRS and CDR2 YFSETQ. J lost 3 bases, V lost 5 bases, and 11 bases had no gene match. The CDR3 sequence is 16 residues long. CDR3 residues: CASSTGGAFVTDTQYF. CDR3 DNA: TGCGCCAGCAGTACAGGGGGAGCTTTCGTAACAGATACGCAGTATTTT. Full variable domain (outside the CDR3, taken from reference TRBV5-1 and TRBJ2-3): KAGVTQTPRYLIKTRGQQVTLSCSPISGHRSVSWYQQTPGQGLQFLFEYFSETQRNKGNFPGRFSGRQFSNSRSEMNVSTLELGDSALYLCASSTGGAFVTDTQYFGPGTRLTVL.

The rearrangement uses TRBV15 and TRBJ1-6, with 9 bases matching TRBD1. From germline, CDR1 is LNHNV and CDR2 YYDKDF (reference sequence). The CDR3 sequence is 17 residues long. V lost 2 bases to trimming and J lost 7 bases; unmatched junction nucleotides: 9. CDR3 sequence reads: CATSRFPGTGSNSPLHF. Written as DNA, the CDR3 is TGTGCCACCAGCAGATTTCCCGGGACAGGGTCGAATTCACCCCTCCACTTT.

V gene TRBV29-1 combines with J gene TRBJ2-7, with 9 bases fitting TRBD1. Germline V gives CDR1 SQVTM, CDR2 ANQGSEA. The CDR3 consists of 14 residues. The junction had 7 bases not matched to a gene; V was cut back by 2 bases and J by 5 bases. This chain's CDR3 is CSVEWGTGRDEQYF. DNA of the CDR3: TGCAGCGTTGAATGGGGGACAGGGCGCGACGAGCAGTACTTC.

The genes are TRBV20-1 and TRBJ1-5; D remains ambiguous. Per germline, CDR1 DFQATT and CDR2 SNEGSKA (reference sequence). This CDR3 region has 13 residues. Trimming took off 6 bases at V and 8 bases at J, with 17 bases between the two ends. CDR3 DNA sequence: TGCAGTGCCAACCTCCCACTTCCGGAGCCCCAGCATTTT. Encoded protein: CSANLPLPEPQHF.

The chain combines TRBV27 with TRBJ1-1, with D unresolved. CDR1 and CDR2 from the germline V gene are MNHEY and SMNVEV (reference sequence). V lost 0 bases to trimming and J lost 0 bases, with 8 bases between them. The CDR3 contains 15 residues. CDR3 DNA: TGTGCCAGCAGTTTATCGGCAGGACTGAACACTGAAGCTTTCTTT. This translates into CASSLSAGLNTEAFF.

The genes are TRBV3-1 and TRBJ2-5; no reliable D call. V dropped 1 base and J dropped 7 bases, with 7 bases sitting between them. This CDR3 is built from 12 residues. In germline, CDR1 is LGHDT, CDR2 YNNKEL (reference sequence). CDR3 loop: CASSQVEGTQYF. The DNA for the CDR3 is TGTGCCAGCAGCCAAGTGGAAGGGACCCAGTACTTC.

J is TRBJ2-3 and V is TRBV9, with 9 bases fitting TRBD2. The CDR3 is 15 residues long. The V segment lost 1 base and the J segment 1 base; nucleotides outside the gene matches: 1. The V gene's germline CDR1 is SGDLS and CDR2 YYNGEE. For the CDR3, the DNA is TGTGCCAGCAGCGTATTAGCGGGGGGCACAGATACGCAGTATTTT. Amino acid sequence: CASSVLAGGTDTQYF.

The rearrangement links TRBV4-3 to TRBJ2-5, with a possible D match to TRBD2 (6 bases). Trimming left V 1 base short and J 5 bases short, with 17 bases between. Germline V gene sequence: CDR1 LGHNA, CDR2 YSLEER. This CDR3 is 16 amino acids long. The CDR3: CASSQVGRGGGETQYF. CDR3 in DNA: TGCGCCAGCAGCCAAGTGGGGCGAGGAGGAGGGGAGACCCAGTACTTC.

This chain connects TRBV27 to TRBJ2-7, with D unclear. The CDR3 has 13 residues. Trimming removed 6 bases at V and 5 bases at J, with 14 bases between. Germline V CDR1 and CDR2: MNHEY, SMNVEV (reference sequence). The CDR3 sequence: CASRSPPRDEQYF. The CDR3, as DNA: TGTGCCAGCAGATCTCCCCCCCGGGACGAGCAGTACTTC.